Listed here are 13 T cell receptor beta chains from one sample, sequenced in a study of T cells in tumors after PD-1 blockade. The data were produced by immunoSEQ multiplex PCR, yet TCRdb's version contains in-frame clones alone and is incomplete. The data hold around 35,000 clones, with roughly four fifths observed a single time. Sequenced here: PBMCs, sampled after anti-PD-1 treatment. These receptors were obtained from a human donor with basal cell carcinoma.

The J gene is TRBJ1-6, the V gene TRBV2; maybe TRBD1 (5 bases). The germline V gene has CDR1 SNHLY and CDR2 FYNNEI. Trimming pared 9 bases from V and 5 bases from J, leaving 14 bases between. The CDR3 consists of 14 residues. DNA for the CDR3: TGTGCCAGTAGGCGACAGACCAATAATTCACCCCTCCACTTT. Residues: CASRRQTNNSPLHF.

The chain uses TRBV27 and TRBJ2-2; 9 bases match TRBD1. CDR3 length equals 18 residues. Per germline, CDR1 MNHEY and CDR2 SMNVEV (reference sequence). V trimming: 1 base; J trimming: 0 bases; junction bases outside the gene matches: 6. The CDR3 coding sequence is TGTGCCAGCAGTTTATGGGGACAGGGCCTTACGAACACCGGGGAGCTGTTTTTT. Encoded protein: CASSLWGQGLTNTGELFF.

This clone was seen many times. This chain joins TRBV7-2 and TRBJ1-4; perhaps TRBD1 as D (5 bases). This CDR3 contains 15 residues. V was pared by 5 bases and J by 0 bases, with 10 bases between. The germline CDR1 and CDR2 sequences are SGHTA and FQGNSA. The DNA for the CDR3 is TGTGCCAGCAGCCAGGGAGGGGCAACTAATGAAAAACTGTTTTTT. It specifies CASSQGGATNEKLFF.

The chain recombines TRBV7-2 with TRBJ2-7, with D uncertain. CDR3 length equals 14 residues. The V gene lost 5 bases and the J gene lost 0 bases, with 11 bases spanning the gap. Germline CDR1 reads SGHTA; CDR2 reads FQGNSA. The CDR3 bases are TGTGCCAGCAGCCGTGGACGGGCCTCCTACGAGCAGTACTTC. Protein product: CASSRGRASYEQYF.

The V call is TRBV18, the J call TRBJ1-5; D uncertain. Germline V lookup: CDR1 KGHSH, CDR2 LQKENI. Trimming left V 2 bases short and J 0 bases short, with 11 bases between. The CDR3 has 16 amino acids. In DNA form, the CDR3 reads TGTGCCAGCTCACCATATCAGGTATATAGCAATCAGCCCCAGCATTTT. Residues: CASSPYQVYSNQPQHF.

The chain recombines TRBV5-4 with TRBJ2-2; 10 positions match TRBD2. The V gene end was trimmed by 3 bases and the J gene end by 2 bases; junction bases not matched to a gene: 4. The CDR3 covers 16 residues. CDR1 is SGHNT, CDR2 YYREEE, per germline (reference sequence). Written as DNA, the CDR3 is TGTGCCAGCAGCTCCCGGACTAGCGGTAACACCGGGGAGCTGTTTTTT. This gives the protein CASSSRTSGNTGELFF.

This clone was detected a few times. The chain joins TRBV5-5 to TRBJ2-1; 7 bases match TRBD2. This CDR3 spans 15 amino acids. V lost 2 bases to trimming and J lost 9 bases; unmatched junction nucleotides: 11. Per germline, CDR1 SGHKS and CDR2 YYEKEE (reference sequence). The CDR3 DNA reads TGTGCCAGCAGCTTCAGAAGCGGGACTGGTGGTGAGCAGTTCTTC. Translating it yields CASSFRSGTGGEQFF.

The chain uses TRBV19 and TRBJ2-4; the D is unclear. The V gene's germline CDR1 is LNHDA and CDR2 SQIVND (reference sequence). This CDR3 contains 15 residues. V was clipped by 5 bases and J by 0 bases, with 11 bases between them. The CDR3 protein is CASSSPSLAKNIQYF. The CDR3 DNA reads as TGTGCCAGTAGTTCACCGTCCCTAGCCAAAAACATTCAGTACTTC.

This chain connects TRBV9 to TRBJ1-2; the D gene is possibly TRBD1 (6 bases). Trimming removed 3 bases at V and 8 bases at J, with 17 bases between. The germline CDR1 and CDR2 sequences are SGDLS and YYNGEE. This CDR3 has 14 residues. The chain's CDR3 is CASSAGPGGGGYTF. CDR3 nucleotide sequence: TGTGCCAGCAGCGCCGGACCGGGAGGGGGAGGCTACACCTTC. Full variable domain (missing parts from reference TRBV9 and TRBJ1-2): DSGVTQTPKHLITATGQRVTLRCSPRSGDLSVYWYQQSLDQGLQFLIQYYNGEERAKGNILERFSAQQFPDLHSELNLSSLELGDSALYFCASSAGPGGGGYTFGSGTRLTVV.

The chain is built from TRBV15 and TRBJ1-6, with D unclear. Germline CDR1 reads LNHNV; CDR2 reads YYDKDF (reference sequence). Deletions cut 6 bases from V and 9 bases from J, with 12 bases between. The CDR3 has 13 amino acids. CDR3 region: CATRMDLSSPLHF. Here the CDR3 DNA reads TGTGCCACCAGGATGGACCTTTCTTCACCCCTCCACTTT.

CDR3 loop: CASSVVGANVLTF. Written as DNA, the CDR3 is TGTGCCAGCAGCGTAGTTGGGGCCAACGTCCTGACTTTC. The chain couples TRBV9 to TRBJ2-6; D remains ambiguous. The CDR3 extends over 13 amino acids. Germline V gene sequence: CDR1 SGDLS, CDR2 YYNGEE. V gave up 0 bases and J gave up 3 bases, with 1 base separating them. Using reference TRBV9 and TRBJ2-6 for the parts outside the CDR3, the full variable domain is DSGVTQTPKHLITATGQRVTLRCSPRSGDLSVYWYQQSLDQGLQFLIQYYNGEERAKGNILERFSAQQFPDLHSELNLSSLELGDSALYFCASSVVGANVLTFGAGSRLTVL.

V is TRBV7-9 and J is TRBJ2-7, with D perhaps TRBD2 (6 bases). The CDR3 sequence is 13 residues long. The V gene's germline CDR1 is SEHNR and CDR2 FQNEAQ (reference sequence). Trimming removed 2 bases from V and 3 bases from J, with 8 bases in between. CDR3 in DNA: TGTGCCAGCAGCTTATGGGGGGACTACGAGCAGTACTTC. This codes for CASSLWGDYEQYF.

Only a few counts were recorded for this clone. The CDR3: CASSLGARAYGYTF. The CDR3 nucleotides read TGTGCCAGCAGTTTAGGAGCCAGAGCCTATGGCTACACCTTC. The chain employs TRBV28 and TRBJ1-2; D remains ambiguous. Trimming took off 2 bases at V and 4 bases at J, with 11 bases between the two ends. This CDR3 is 14 amino acids long. Germline V gene data show CDR1 as MDHEN and CDR2 as SYDVKM.